This T cell receptor (beta chain) originates from a study of control samples from healthy donors and cancer patients. This table comes from immunoSEQ multiplex PCR, and its TCRdb copy is limited to in-frame clones, with some not included. The table shows 120,000 or so clones, with more than 75% occurring only once. The CDR3 is 19 residues long. Looked up from germline, CDR1 is SEHNR and CDR2 is FQNEAQ (reference sequence). Trimming cost V 3 bases and J 0 bases; bases outside gene matches: 11. V gene TRBV7-9 combines with J gene TRBJ2-3, with 11 bases fitting TRBD1. The TCR originated in a man aged 35-49 years in good health. Source material: blood. The CDR3 DNA sequence: TGTGCCAGCAGCTTTACGCCCGGGACAGGGGGAGCCAGCACAGATACGCAGTATTTT. This gives the protein CASSFTPGTGGASTDTQYF.